This T cell receptor beta chain comes out of a study of blood T cell repertoires in COVID-19. On the study more broadly: PBMCs, B-cell-depleted T cells, or T cells provided the cDNA or gDNA that made up the material.

Only in-frame clones appear in the TCRdb table, and some are missing; sequencing was by immunoSEQ multiplex PCR. The table lists hundreds of thousands of clones, 70% to 90% of them singletons. The germline V gene encodes CDR1 MDHEN and CDR2 SYDVKM. This CDR3 contains 16 residues. The V gene lost 7 bases and the J gene lost 5 bases, with 21 bases spanning the gap. This sequence originates from a man aged 45-60 years who had been exposed to COVID-19. The chain couples TRBV28 to TRBJ1-5, with D perhaps matching TRBD1 (5 bases). Sequenced sample: PBMCs or T cells enriched from blood (not recorded which). The CDR3 protein is CASTSRQWVVDQPQHF. The CDR3 DNA follows: TGTGCCAGCACCTCCCGACAGTGGGTAGTCGATCAGCCCCAGCATTTT.